The sequence of this T cell receptor beta chain was determined in a study of blood T cell repertoires in COVID-19. About the research overall: Acute and convalescent COVID-19 samples came from the United States, Italy and Spain. Sample material is recorded as cDNA or gDNA derived from T cells, B-cell-depleted T cells, or PBMCs.

As handled by the study authors: By means of reference gene primer amplification, nucleated cell counts were estimated. TCRdb's copy holds only in-frame clones and misses some; the assay was immunoSEQ multiplex PCR. D and trimming were read from the DNA, whereas the V and J calls and clone size are those reported in that table. The table includes about 94,000 clones, around 86% detected once. V was clipped by 3 bases and J by 1 base; unmatched bases: 10. From germline, CDR1 is LNHDA and CDR2 SQIVND (reference sequence). The CDR3 is made up of 17 amino acids. The source material was peripheral blood. The receptor comes from an elderly woman with acute or convalescent COVID-19. The rearrangement uses TRBV19 and TRBJ2-5; 8 nucleotides line up with TRBD2. CDR3 nucleotides: TGTGCCAGTAGTATTCGCGCAGGCGGGGGGACCCAAGAGACCCAGTACTTC. As protein: CASSIRAGGGTQETQYF.